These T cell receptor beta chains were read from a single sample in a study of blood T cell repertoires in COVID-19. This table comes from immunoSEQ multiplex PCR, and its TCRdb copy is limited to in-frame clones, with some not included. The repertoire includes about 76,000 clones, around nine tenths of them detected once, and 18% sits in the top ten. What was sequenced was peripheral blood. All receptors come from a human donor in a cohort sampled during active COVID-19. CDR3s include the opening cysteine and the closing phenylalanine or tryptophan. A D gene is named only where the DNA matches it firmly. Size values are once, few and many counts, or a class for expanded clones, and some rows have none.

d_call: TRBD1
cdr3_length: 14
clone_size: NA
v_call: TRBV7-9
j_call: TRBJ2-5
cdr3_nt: TGTGCCAGCAGCCCCACGGACAGGGGAGAGACCCAGTACTTC
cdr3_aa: CASSPTDRGETQYF

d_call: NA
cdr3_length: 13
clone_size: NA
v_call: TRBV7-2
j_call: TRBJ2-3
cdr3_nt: TGTGCCAGCAGCTTAGAAGCCGAAAATACGCAGTATTTT
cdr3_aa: CASSLEAENTQYF

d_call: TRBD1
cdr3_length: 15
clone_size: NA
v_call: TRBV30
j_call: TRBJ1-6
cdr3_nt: TGTGCCTGGAGGAAAGTAGGGACAGGAGGTTCACCCCTCCACTTT
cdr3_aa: CAWRKVGTGGSPLHF

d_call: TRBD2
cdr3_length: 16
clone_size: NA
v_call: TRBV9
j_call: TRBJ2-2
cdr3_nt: TGTGCCAGCAGACGGGGGACTACATCCGACCAGGGGGAGCTGTTTTTT
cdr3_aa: CASRRGTTSDQGELFF

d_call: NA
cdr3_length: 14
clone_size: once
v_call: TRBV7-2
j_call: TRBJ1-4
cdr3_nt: TGTGCCAGCAGCTTAGGGTCCAAGCATGAAAAACTGTTTTTT
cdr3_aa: CASSLGSKHEKLFF

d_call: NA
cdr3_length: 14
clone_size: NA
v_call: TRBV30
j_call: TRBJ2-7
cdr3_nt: TGTGCCTGGAGTCCACCGTGGCAGGGTGGTGAGCAGTACTTC
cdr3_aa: CAWSPPWQGGEQYF

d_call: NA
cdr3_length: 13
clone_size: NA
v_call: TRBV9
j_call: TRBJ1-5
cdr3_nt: TGTGCCAGCAGCGGGTGGGGGGAACAGCCCCAGCATTTT
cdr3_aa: CASSGWGEQPQHF

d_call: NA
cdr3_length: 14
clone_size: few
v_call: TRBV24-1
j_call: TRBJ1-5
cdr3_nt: TGTGCCACCAGTGAAGTGACAGTTAATCAGCCCCAGCATTTT
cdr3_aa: CATSEVTVNQPQHF

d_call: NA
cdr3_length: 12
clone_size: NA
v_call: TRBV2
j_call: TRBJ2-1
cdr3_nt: TGTGCCAGCAGTGGGACAGTGAATGAGCAGTTCTTC
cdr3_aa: CASSGTVNEQFF

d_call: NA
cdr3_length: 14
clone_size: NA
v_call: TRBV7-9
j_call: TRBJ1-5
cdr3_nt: TGTGCCAGCAGCTTACAGGGGAGCAATCAGCCCCAGCATTTT
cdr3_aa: CASSLQGSNQPQHF

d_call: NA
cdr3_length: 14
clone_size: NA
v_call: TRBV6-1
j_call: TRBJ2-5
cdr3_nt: TGTGCCAGCAGTGAAGCCCGGGGTTGGGAGACCCAGTACTTC
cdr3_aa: CASSEARGWETQYF

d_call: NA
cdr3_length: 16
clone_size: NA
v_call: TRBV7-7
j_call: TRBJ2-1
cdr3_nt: TGTGCCAGCAGCCCATCATTCGGGCAGGGGAACAATGAGCAGTTCTTC
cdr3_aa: CASSPSFGQGNNEQFF

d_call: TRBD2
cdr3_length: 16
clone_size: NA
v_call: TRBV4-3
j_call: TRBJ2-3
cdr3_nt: TGCGCCAGCAGCCAAGATTCTAGCGGGGATTCAGATACGCAGTATTTT
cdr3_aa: CASSQDSSGDSDTQYF

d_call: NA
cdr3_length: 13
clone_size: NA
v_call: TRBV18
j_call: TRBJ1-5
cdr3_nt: TGTGCCAGCTCACGAGGATCCAATCAGCCCCAGCATTTT
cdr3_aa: CASSRGSNQPQHF

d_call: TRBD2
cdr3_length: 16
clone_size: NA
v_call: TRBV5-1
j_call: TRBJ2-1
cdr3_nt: TGCGCCAGCAGCTGGGGACTAGCGGGGGCGTACAATGAGCAGTTCTTC
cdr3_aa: CASSWGLAGAYNEQFF

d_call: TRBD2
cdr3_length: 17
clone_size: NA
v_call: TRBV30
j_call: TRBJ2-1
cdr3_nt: TGTGCCTGGAGTGTAAAGCAAGGACTAGCGGACATCAATGAGCAGTTCTTC
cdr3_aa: CAWSVKQGLADINEQFF

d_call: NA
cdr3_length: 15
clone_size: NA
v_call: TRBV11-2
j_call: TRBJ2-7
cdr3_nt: TGTGCCAGCAGCCTCGACGGGCAGGGCCCCTACGAGCAGTACTTC
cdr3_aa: CASSLDGQGPYEQYF

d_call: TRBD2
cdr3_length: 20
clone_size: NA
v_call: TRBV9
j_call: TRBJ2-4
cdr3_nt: TGTGCCAGCAGCGTAGTATCACGACTAGCGGGGGGCTTAGCCAAAAACATTCAGTACTTC
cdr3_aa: CASSVVSRLAGGLAKNIQYF

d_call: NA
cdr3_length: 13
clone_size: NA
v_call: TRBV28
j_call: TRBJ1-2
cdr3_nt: TGTGCCAGCACCCTGGGCAGGTTGTATGGCTACACCTTC
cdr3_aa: CASTLGRLYGYTF

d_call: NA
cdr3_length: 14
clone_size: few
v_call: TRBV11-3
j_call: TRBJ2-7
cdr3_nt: TGTGCCAGCAGCTTAAACAGGGACTCCTACGAGCAGTACTTC
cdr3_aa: CASSLNRDSYEQYF